Listed below are T cell receptor beta chains from one sample, sequenced in a study of shared clonotypes between healthy human individuals. Method: immunoSEQ multiplex PCR; TCRdb's copy keeps in-frame clones and lacks some. Of some 2,100,000 clones in the sample, 90% to 96% are singletons; the top ten hold 0.1% to 0.15%. Sequences were obtained from naive CD4+ T cells sorted from blood. These receptors were collected from a man younger than 35 in good health. CDR3s include the opening cysteine and the closing phenylalanine or tryptophan. The order of the fields is V gene, J gene, D gene, clone size, CDR3 protein, CDR3 DNA. D genes are given only for firm matches. Size is stated for part of the rows, as once, few or many counts, or as a class when the clone is expanded.

V gene: TRBV4-1; J gene: TRBJ1-6; D gene: NA; clone size: NA; CDR3 protein: CASSPFSPGTNSPLHF; CDR3 DNA: TGCGCCAGCAGCCCCTTTTCGCCAGGGACTAATTCACCCCTCCACTTT
V gene: TRBV6-6; J gene: TRBJ1-6; D gene: NA; clone size: NA; CDR3 protein: CASSYEYLSNPPLHF; CDR3 DNA: TGTGCCAGCAGTTACGAGTACTTAAGTAATCCACCCCTCCACTTT
V gene: TRBV19; J gene: TRBJ2-7; D gene: TRBD1; clone size: NA; CDR3 protein: CASRRTGSSYEQYF; CDR3 DNA: TGTGCCAGTAGACGGACAGGTAGCTCCTACGAGCAGTACTTC
V gene: TRBV5-1; J gene: TRBJ2-7; D gene: NA; clone size: NA; CDR3 protein: CASSLRSSIEGSYEQYF; CDR3 DNA: TGCGCCAGCAGCTTGCGCAGCTCCATAGAAGGGTCCTACGAGCAGTACTTC
V gene: TRBV7-2; J gene: TRBJ1-2; D gene: NA; clone size: few; CDR3 protein: CASSYSLAGSNGYTF; CDR3 DNA: TGTGCCAGCAGCTACTCGTTGGCAGGTAGCAATGGCTACACCTTC
V gene: TRBV28; J gene: TRBJ1-4; D gene: NA; clone size: NA; CDR3 protein: CASSPLGSANEKLFF; CDR3 DNA: TGTGCCAGCAGTCCTTTGGGGTCGGCTAATGAAAAACTGTTTTTT
V gene: TRBV5-4; J gene: TRBJ2-1; D gene: NA; clone size: NA; CDR3 protein: CASSLDPSDEQFF; CDR3 DNA: TGTGCCAGCAGCTTGGACCCGTCCGATGAGCAGTTCTTC
V gene: TRBV28; J gene: TRBJ2-5; D gene: NA; clone size: NA; CDR3 protein: CASSLPPGVGETQYF; CDR3 DNA: TGTGCCAGCAGTTTACCCCCGGGGGTAGGGGAGACCCAGTACTTC
V gene: TRBV6-5; J gene: TRBJ1-1; D gene: NA; clone size: NA; CDR3 protein: CASSPREVNTEAFF; CDR3 DNA: TGTGCCAGCAGTCCCCGCGAGGTGAACACTGAAGCTTTCTTT
V gene: TRBV11-2; J gene: TRBJ1-4; D gene: NA; clone size: NA; CDR3 protein: CASSLRFGAVNEKLFF; CDR3 DNA: TGTGCCAGCAGCCTACGCTTTGGGGCCGTTAATGAAAAACTGTTTTTT
V gene: TRBV7-2; J gene: TRBJ2-7; D gene: NA; clone size: NA; CDR3 protein: CASSLVGRPLAYEQYF; CDR3 DNA: TGTGCCAGCAGCTTAGTAGGCCGTCCATTGGCCTACGAGCAGTACTTC
V gene: TRBV19; J gene: TRBJ2-7; D gene: NA; clone size: NA; CDR3 protein: CAISGRDSLPYEQYF; CDR3 DNA: TGTGCCATCTCGGGGAGGGACAGTCTTCCCTACGAGCAGTACTTC
V gene: TRBV29-1; J gene: TRBJ2-7; D gene: NA; clone size: NA; CDR3 protein: CSARGAGIYEQYF; CDR3 DNA: TGCAGCGCTCGGGGTGCCGGAATCTACGAGCAGTACTTC
V gene: TRBV6-5; J gene: TRBJ1-1; D gene: NA; clone size: NA; CDR3 protein: CASSLGILAFF; CDR3 DNA: TGTGCCAGCAGTCTGGGGATTTTAGCTTTCTTT
V gene: TRBV6-6; J gene: TRBJ2-5; D gene: NA; clone size: NA; CDR3 protein: CASSTQETQYF; CDR3 DNA: TGTGCCAGCAGTACTCAAGAGACCCAGTACTTC
V gene: TRBV7-9; J gene: TRBJ2-5; D gene: NA; clone size: NA; CDR3 protein: CASSLATMGKETQYF; CDR3 DNA: TGTGCCAGCAGCTTAGCAACTATGGGGAAAGAGACCCAGTACTTC
V gene: TRBV2; J gene: TRBJ2-1; D gene: NA; clone size: NA; CDR3 protein: CASSELAEYNEQFF; CDR3 DNA: TGTGCCAGCAGTGAACTAGCTGAATACAATGAGCAGTTCTTC
V gene: TRBV6-5; J gene: TRBJ2-5; D gene: NA; clone size: NA; CDR3 protein: CATRTVRETQYF; CDR3 DNA: TGTGCCACACGGACAGTCCGAGAGACCCAGTACTTC
V gene: TRBV4-1; J gene: TRBJ2-1; D gene: NA; clone size: NA; CDR3 protein: CASSQESWRNEQFF; CDR3 DNA: TGCGCCAGCAGCCAAGAGTCCTGGCGGAATGAGCAGTTCTTC
V gene: TRBV2; J gene: TRBJ2-1; D gene: NA; clone size: NA; CDR3 protein: CASSGNRAYNEQFF; CDR3 DNA: TGTGCCAGCAGTGGCAACCGGGCCTACAATGAGCAGTTCTTC
V gene: TRBV5-1; J gene: TRBJ2-7; D gene: TRBD1; clone size: NA; CDR3 protein: CASSLGPRTGATYEQYF; CDR3 DNA: TGCGCCAGCAGCTTGGGTCCTCGGACAGGGGCGACCTACGAGCAGTACTTC
V gene: TRBV5-6; J gene: TRBJ1-1; D gene: NA; clone size: NA; CDR3 protein: CASSLEGVSTEAFF; CDR3 DNA: TGTGCCAGCAGCTTGGAGGGGGTCAGCACTGAAGCTTTCTTT
V gene: TRBV7-8; J gene: TRBJ1-1; D gene: NA; clone size: NA; CDR3 protein: CASSLAGQINTEAFF; CDR3 DNA: TGTGCCAGCAGCTTAGCTGGCCAGATAAACACTGAAGCTTTCTTT
V gene: TRBV7-9; J gene: TRBJ1-1; D gene: TRBD1; clone size: NA; CDR3 protein: CASSSLDRGHTEAFF; CDR3 DNA: TGTGCCAGCAGCTCTTTGGACAGGGGGCATACTGAAGCTTTCTTT
V gene: TRBV10-3; J gene: TRBJ1-2; D gene: NA; clone size: once; CDR3 protein: CAISESAEYGYTF; CDR3 DNA: TGTGCCATCAGTGAGTCGGCAGAGTATGGCTACACCTTC
V gene: TRBV7-6; J gene: TRBJ1-6; D gene: TRBD1; clone size: NA; CDR3 protein: CASSFGQGDSPLHF; CDR3 DNA: TGTGCCAGCAGCTTTGGACAGGGGGATTCACCCCTCCACTTT
V gene: TRBV5-1; J gene: TRBJ2-3; D gene: NA; clone size: NA; CDR3 protein: CASSLGVNTDTQYF; CDR3 DNA: TGCGCCAGCAGCTTGGGGGTTAACACAGATACGCAGTATTTT
V gene: TRBV7-9; J gene: TRBJ1-2; D gene: TRBD1; clone size: NA; CDR3 protein: CASSAAGTGGINGYTF; CDR3 DNA: TGTGCCAGCAGCGCAGCCGGGACAGGGGGCATCAATGGCTACACCTTC
V gene: TRBV28; J gene: TRBJ1-2; D gene: NA; clone size: NA; CDR3 protein: CASSIPPIGYGYTF; CDR3 DNA: TGTGCCAGCAGCATACCCCCCATCGGCTATGGCTACACCTTC
V gene: TRBV7-7; J gene: TRBJ2-5; D gene: TRBD1; clone size: few; CDR3 protein: CASSPDRQQETQYF; CDR3 DNA: TGTGCTAGCAGCCCGGACAGGCAGCAAGAGACCCAGTACTTC
V gene: TRBV6-5; J gene: TRBJ1-2; D gene: TRBD1; clone size: NA; CDR3 protein: CASSYRDREIVSYTF; CDR3 DNA: TGTGCCAGCAGTTACCGGGACAGGGAGATCGTGAGCTACACCTTC
V gene: TRBV7-2; J gene: TRBJ1-2; D gene: NA; clone size: NA; CDR3 protein: CASTKLRDGYTF; CDR3 DNA: TGTGCCAGCACGAAGCTGCGGGATGGCTACACCTTC